Listed here are 8 T cell receptor beta chains from one sample, sequenced in a study of blood T cell repertoires in COVID-19. Produced via immunoSEQ multiplex PCR; TCRdb's table is partial and in-frame only. The table records roughly 390,000 clones, 85% of them present only once. The sample comprised peripheral blood. These TCRs come from a woman younger than 35 with acute or convalescent COVID-19.

The V gene is TRBV10-2, the J gene TRBJ2-5, with D possibly being TRBD1 (7 bases). Per the germline V gene, CDR1 is WSHSY and CDR2 is SAAADI. V lost 7 bases, J lost 5 bases, and 23 bases lay in between. CDR3 length: 16 amino acids. The CDR3 DNA reads as TGCGCCAGCACTTACCCCAGCGGAGGGGGCCCCGAGACCCAGTACTTC. Its protein product is CASTYPSGGGPETQYF.

The V and J genes are TRBV6-5 and TRBJ2-7; the match to TRBD1 covers 7 bases. CDR3 size: 14 residues. Unmatched junction bases numbered 4, after V lost 2 bases and J lost 3 bases. Germline lookup yields CDR1 MNHEY and CDR2 SVGAGI. For the CDR3, the DNA is TGTGCCAGCAGTTACGGGGACAGCATCTACGAGCAGTACTTC. It yields the protein CASSYGDSIYEQYF.

The J gene is TRBJ1-1, the V gene TRBV9; 7 nucleotides agree with TRBD1. Per the germline V gene, CDR1 is SGDLS and CDR2 is YYNGEE. There are 13 residues in the CDR3. V was pared by 4 bases and J by 6 bases, with 6 bases of the junction left unmatched. The CDR3 DNA reads as TGTGCCAGCAGCTTTACAGGGGAGTCTGAAGCTTTCTTT. This translates into CASSFTGESEAFF. The variable domain in full, completed from reference TRBV9 and TRBJ1-1, reads DSGVTQTPKHLITATGQRVTLRCSPRSGDLSVYWYQQSLDQGLQFLIQYYNGEERAKGNILERFSAQQFPDLHSELNLSSLELGDSALYFCASSFTGESEAFFGQGTRLTVV.

The genes are TRBV30 and TRBJ1-5, with D tentatively TRBD1 (6 bases). The CDR3 sequence is 15 residues long. V was trimmed by 0 bases and J by 8 bases, leaving 17 bases between them. CDR1 is GTSNPN, CDR2 SVGIG, per germline (reference sequence). This CDR3 is CAWSVSQQGWEPQHF. The CDR3 DNA sequence: TGTGCCTGGAGTGTAAGCCAACAGGGATGGGAGCCCCAGCATTTT. Based on the CDR3 plus reference TRBV30 and TRBJ1-5, the full variable domain is SQTIHQWPATLVQPVGSPLSLECTVEGTSNPNLYWYRQAAGRGLQLLFYSVGIGQISSEVPQNLSASRPQDRQFILSSKKLLLSDSGFYLCAWSVSQQGWEPQHFGDGTRLSIL.

Concerning this clone itself: Different DNA sequences within this sample yield the same CDR3. This chain connects TRBV5-1 to TRBJ1-1, with TRBD1 matching 8 bases. CDR3 size: 15 residues. Germline CDR1 SGHRS, CDR2 YFSETQ. V lost 0 bases, J lost 2 bases, and 3 bases stayed unmatched. The CDR3 DNA is TGCGCCAGCAGCTTGGACGGACAGGGTAACACTGAAGCTTTCTTT. Translation: CASSLDGQGNTEAFF.

CDR3 region: CASSLGSQPNEKLFF. Written as DNA, the CDR3 is TGCGCCAGCAGCTTGGGAAGCCAACCTAATGAAAAACTGTTTTTT. The chain employs TRBV5-1 and TRBJ1-4; D is ambiguous. Trimming took 0 bases from V and 3 from J, leaving 9 bases between them. Germline V gene sequence: CDR1 SGHRS, CDR2 YFSETQ. This CDR3 contains 15 residues. Looking up the rest from reference TRBV5-1 and TRBJ1-4 gives the full variable domain: KAGVTQTPRYLIKTRGQQVTLSCSPISGHRSVSWYQQTPGQGLQFLFEYFSETQRNKGNFPGRFSGRQFSNSRSEMNVSTLELGDSALYLCASSLGSQPNEKLFFGSGTQLSVL.

The gene calls are TRBV4-1 and TRBJ2-1, with D uncertain. CDR3 length: 15 residues. The V gene's germline CDR1 is MGHRA and CDR2 YSYEKL. The V end was cut by 2 bases, the J end by 4 bases, with 12 bases between. The DNA of the CDR3 is TGCGCCAGCAGCCAAAGAATCCTACTTTACAATGAGCAGTTCTTC. Protein sequence: CASSQRILLYNEQFF.

The chain has TRBV3-1 (or the pseudogene TRBV3-2) and TRBJ1-2; TRBD1 might be the D (5 bases). This CDR3 has 15 residues. Looked up from germline, CDR1 is LGHDT and CDR2 is YNNKEL (reference sequence). The V end lost 0 bases, the J end lost 4 bases, and 12 bases lay between the germline ends. The chain's CDR3 is CASSQDGGRSYGYTF. As DNA, the CDR3 is TGTGCCAGCAGCCAAGATGGGGGGAGAAGCTATGGCTACACCTTC.